A selection of T cell receptor beta chains follows, all from one sample in a study of shared clonotypes between healthy human individuals. Assay used: immunoSEQ multiplex PCR; TCRdb lists only in-frame clones, some missing. Here the sample spans 2 million to 2.5 million clones, over 85% being singletons. The sequenced material came from naive CD4+ T cells sorted from blood. These receptors were taken from a man younger than 30 in good health. Each CDR3 is given with its conserved first and last residue. The order of the fields is V gene, D gene, J gene, CDR3 length, clone size, CDR3 protein, CDR3 DNA. A D gene is named only where the DNA matches it firmly. Expanded clones get a size class; other rows say once, few or many, or leave the size out.

V gene: TRBV5-4
D gene: -
J gene: TRBJ1-6
CDR3 length: 12
clone size: -
CDR3 protein: CASSSQDSPLHF
CDR3 DNA: TGTGCCAGCAGCTCGCAGGATTCACCCCTCCACTTT

V gene: TRBV7-9
D gene: -
J gene: TRBJ2-5
CDR3 length: 15
clone size: -
CDR3 protein: CASSLAKGAGETQYF
CDR3 DNA: TGTGCCAGCAGCTTAGCGAAAGGGGCCGGAGAGACCCAGTACTTC

V gene: TRBV6-1
D gene: -
J gene: TRBJ1-6
CDR3 length: 14
clone size: -
CDR3 protein: CASSATRLGSPLHF
CDR3 DNA: TGTGCCAGCAGTGCGACGCGGCTTGGTTCACCCCTCCACTTT

V gene: TRBV7-8
D gene: TRBD1
J gene: TRBJ2-1
CDR3 length: 16
clone size: -
CDR3 protein: CASSSRDREVEGEQFF
CDR3 DNA: TGTGCCAGCAGCTCTCGGGACAGGGAAGTAGAGGGTGAGCAGTTCTTC

V gene: TRBV6-1
D gene: -
J gene: TRBJ2-5
CDR3 length: 15
clone size: -
CDR3 protein: CATTPLSGKGETQYF
CDR3 DNA: TGTGCCACCACGCCGTTATCAGGGAAAGGAGAGACCCAGTACTTC

V gene: TRBV10-3
D gene: TRBD1
J gene: TRBJ1-1
CDR3 length: 14
clone size: -
CDR3 protein: CAISGTGVRTEAFF
CDR3 DNA: TGTGCCATCAGTGGGACAGGGGTTCGGACTGAAGCTTTCTTT

V gene: TRBV2
D gene: TRBD1
J gene: TRBJ1-6
CDR3 length: 15
clone size: -
CDR3 protein: CASSVSGGYNSPLHF
CDR3 DNA: TGTGCCAGCAGTGTTTCAGGGGGTTATAATTCACCCCTCCACTTT

V gene: TRBV10-2
D gene: -
J gene: TRBJ1-5
CDR3 length: 16
clone size: -
CDR3 protein: CASSGTGVQGNQPQHF
CDR3 DNA: TGCGCCAGCTCCGGGACGGGGGTCCAAGGCAATCAGCCCCAGCATTTT

V gene: TRBV19
D gene: TRBD2
J gene: TRBJ2-7
CDR3 length: 14
clone size: once
CDR3 protein: CASSALASGDEQYF
CDR3 DNA: TGTGCCAGTAGTGCCCTAGCGAGCGGGGACGAGCAGTACTTC

V gene: TRBV29-1
D gene: TRBD2
J gene: TRBJ2-7
CDR3 length: 13
clone size: -
CDR3 protein: CSVGLALTYEQYF
CDR3 DNA: TGCAGCGTCGGACTAGCGCTAACCTACGAGCAGTACTTC

V gene: TRBV5-4
D gene: TRBD2
J gene: TRBJ2-7
CDR3 length: 15
clone size: -
CDR3 protein: CASSLGTSGPYEQYF
CDR3 DNA: TGTGCCAGCAGCTTGGGGACTAGCGGACCCTACGAGCAGTACTTC

V gene: TRBV7-9
D gene: TRBD1
J gene: TRBJ1-2
CDR3 length: 18
clone size: -
CDR3 protein: CASSPTGVINLSNYGYTF
CDR3 DNA: TGTGCCAGCAGCCCGACAGGGGTGATTAACTTATCTAACTATGGCTACACCTTC

V gene: TRBV30
D gene: -
J gene: TRBJ1-6
CDR3 length: 16
clone size: once
CDR3 protein: CAWNTWGGTYNSPLHF
CDR3 DNA: TGTGCCTGGAATACCTGGGGAGGTACCTATAATTCACCCCTCCACTTT

V gene: TRBV13
D gene: TRBD1
J gene: TRBJ1-2
CDR3 length: 15
clone size: -
CDR3 protein: CASSLGGQGYYGYTF
CDR3 DNA: TGTGCCAGCAGCTTAGGGGGACAGGGGTATTATGGCTACACCTTC

V gene: TRBV10-3
D gene: -
J gene: TRBJ1-1
CDR3 length: 14
clone size: -
CDR3 protein: CAINWAGGCTEAFF
CDR3 DNA: TGTGCCATCAATTGGGCGGGGGGATGCACTGAAGCTTTCTTT

V gene: TRBV5-6
D gene: TRBD2
J gene: TRBJ2-1
CDR3 length: 14
clone size: -
CDR3 protein: CASIIAGEGNEQFF
CDR3 DNA: TGTGCCAGCATCATAGCGGGAGAGGGCAATGAGCAGTTCTTC

V gene: TRBV9
D gene: -
J gene: TRBJ2-1
CDR3 length: 15
clone size: -
CDR3 protein: CASSERQSSYNEQFF
CDR3 DNA: TGTGCCAGCAGCGAGCGACAGAGCTCCTACAATGAGCAGTTCTTC

V gene: TRBV28
D gene: -
J gene: TRBJ1-2
CDR3 length: 14
clone size: -
CDR3 protein: CASSFRGRNYGYTF
CDR3 DNA: TGTGCCAGCAGTTTCAGAGGTCGAAACTATGGCTACACCTTC

V gene: TRBV6-1
D gene: -
J gene: TRBJ1-5
CDR3 length: 14
clone size: -
CDR3 protein: CASSEARGNQPQHF
CDR3 DNA: TGTGCCAGCAGTGAAGCGCGCGGGAATCAGCCCCAGCATTTT

V gene: TRBV9
D gene: TRBD1
J gene: TRBJ1-4
CDR3 length: 15
clone size: -
CDR3 protein: CASSVQGATNEKLFF
CDR3 DNA: TGTGCCAGCAGCGTCCAGGGGGCAACTAATGAAAAACTGTTTTTT

V gene: TRBV10-2
D gene: -
J gene: TRBJ2-7
CDR3 length: 15
clone size: once
CDR3 protein: CASSEGFGFSYEQYF
CDR3 DNA: TGCGCCAGCAGTGAGGGGTTCGGGTTCTCCTACGAGCAGTACTTC

V gene: TRBV10-2
D gene: -
J gene: TRBJ2-5
CDR3 length: 13
clone size: -
CDR3 protein: CASSEAHGETQYF
CDR3 DNA: TGCGCCAGCAGTGAGGCTCACGGGGAGACCCAGTACTTC

V gene: TRBV5-1
D gene: -
J gene: TRBJ2-3
CDR3 length: 16
clone size: -
CDR3 protein: CASSLARGGVTDTQYF
CDR3 DNA: TGCGCCAGCAGCTTGGCCAGGGGAGGAGTCACAGATACGCAGTATTTT

V gene: TRBV10-3
D gene: -
J gene: TRBJ2-7
CDR3 length: 14
clone size: few
CDR3 protein: CAISVGGAVSEQYF
CDR3 DNA: TGTGCCATCAGTGTGGGGGGTGCGGTCTCCGAGCAGTACTTC

V gene: TRBV2
D gene: -
J gene: TRBJ2-4
CDR3 length: 12
clone size: once
CDR3 protein: CASSDGFSIQYF
CDR3 DNA: TGTGCCAGCAGTGATGGTTTCTCCATTCAGTACTTC

V gene: TRBV2
D gene: -
J gene: TRBJ1-5
CDR3 length: 15
clone size: few
CDR3 protein: CASRGESNSNQPQHF
CDR3 DNA: TGTGCCAGCAGGGGCGAGAGTAATAGCAATCAGCCCCAGCATTTT

V gene: TRBV19
D gene: -
J gene: TRBJ1-4
CDR3 length: 16
clone size: -
CDR3 protein: CASSTRTPAMREKLFF
CDR3 DNA: TGTGCCAGTAGTACTCGAACACCGGCGATGCGGGAAAAACTGTTTTTT

V gene: TRBV21-1
D gene: -
J gene: TRBJ2-6
CDR3 length: 17
clone size: -
CDR3 protein: CASSKALRVLGANVLTF
CDR3 DNA: TGTGCCAGCAGCAAAGCGCTTAGAGTTCTGGGGGCCAACGTCCTGACTTTC

V gene: TRBV5-4
D gene: -
J gene: TRBJ2-7
CDR3 length: 14
clone size: -
CDR3 protein: CASSTGFPLGEQYF
CDR3 DNA: TGTGCCAGCAGTACAGGGTTCCCCCTGGGCGAGCAGTACTTC

V gene: TRBV12-5
D gene: -
J gene: TRBJ1-5
CDR3 length: 19
clone size: -
CDR3 protein: CASASSSIQRIYSNQPQHF
CDR3 DNA: TGTGCTAGTGCCTCGAGTTCGATCCAGCGGATTTATAGCAATCAGCCCCAGCATTTT

V gene: TRBV28
D gene: TRBD1
J gene: TRBJ2-7
CDR3 length: 19
clone size: -
CDR3 protein: CASRPRTGKLGLSPYEQYF
CDR3 DNA: TGTGCCAGCAGACCTCGGACAGGGAAGTTAGGCCTGTCCCCCTACGAGCAGTACTTC

V gene: TRBV7-2
D gene: -
J gene: TRBJ1-3
CDR3 length: 14
clone size: -
CDR3 protein: CASSLDMDGNTIYF
CDR3 DNA: TGTGCCAGCAGCTTAGACATGGATGGAAACACCATATATTTT

V gene: TRBV6-1
D gene: -
J gene: TRBJ1-6
CDR3 length: 13
clone size: -
CDR3 protein: CASSEEGRASLHF
CDR3 DNA: TGTGCCAGCAGTGAAGAGGGAAGGGCCTCCCTCCACTTT

V gene: TRBV30
D gene: -
J gene: TRBJ1-1
CDR3 length: 11
clone size: -
CDR3 protein: CAWAPRTEAFF
CDR3 DNA: TGTGCCTGGGCCCCCAGAACTGAAGCTTTCTTT

V gene: TRBV6-1
D gene: -
J gene: TRBJ1-1
CDR3 length: 12
clone size: -
CDR3 protein: CASSEGPTRAFF
CDR3 DNA: TGTGCCAGCAGTGAAGGGCCGACGAGGGCTTTCTTT

V gene: TRBV5-4
D gene: TRBD2
J gene: TRBJ2-3
CDR3 length: 15
clone size: -
CDR3 protein: CASSLAGGPPDTQYF
CDR3 DNA: TGTGCCAGTTCCCTAGCGGGAGGGCCGCCAGATACGCAGTATTTT

V gene: TRBV6-1
D gene: -
J gene: TRBJ1-2
CDR3 length: 13
clone size: -
CDR3 protein: CASSHLAGEGYTF
CDR3 DNA: TGTGCCAGCAGTCACTTAGCAGGGGAAGGCTACACCTTC

V gene: TRBV4-1
D gene: -
J gene: TRBJ2-1
CDR3 length: 15
clone size: -
CDR3 protein: CASSQGQSSYNEQFF
CDR3 DNA: TGCGCCAGCAGCCAAGGACAGAGCTCCTACAATGAGCAGTTCTTC

V gene: TRBV5-1
D gene: TRBD1
J gene: TRBJ2-1
CDR3 length: 15
clone size: -
CDR3 protein: CASSLDGTGGHEQFF
CDR3 DNA: TGCGCCAGCAGCTTGGACGGGACAGGGGGCCATGAGCAGTTCTTC

V gene: TRBV7-8
D gene: TRBD1
J gene: TRBJ2-2
CDR3 length: 15
clone size: -
CDR3 protein: CASSLNDRATGELFF
CDR3 DNA: TGTGCCAGCAGCCTAAACGACAGGGCCACCGGGGAGCTGTTTTTT

V gene: TRBV9
D gene: TRBD1
J gene: TRBJ1-3
CDR3 length: 15
clone size: -
CDR3 protein: CASSRRDSSGNTIYF
CDR3 DNA: TGTGCCAGCAGCAGACGGGACAGCTCTGGAAACACCATATATTTT

V gene: TRBV7-2
D gene: -
J gene: TRBJ1-5
CDR3 length: 14
clone size: -
CDR3 protein: CASSLSGADQPQHF
CDR3 DNA: TGTGCCAGCAGCTTATCAGGGGCCGATCAGCCCCAGCATTTT

V gene: TRBV19
D gene: -
J gene: TRBJ2-5
CDR3 length: 13
clone size: -
CDR3 protein: CASSRTIRETQYF
CDR3 DNA: TGTGCCAGTAGCCGGACTATCAGGGAGACCCAGTACTTC

V gene: TRBV7-6
D gene: -
J gene: TRBJ1-2
CDR3 length: 13
clone size: -
CDR3 protein: CASSHDKGYGYTF
CDR3 DNA: TGTGCCAGCAGCCATGACAAGGGCTATGGCTACACCTTC

V gene: TRBV2
D gene: -
J gene: TRBJ1-2
CDR3 length: 12
clone size: -
CDR3 protein: CASSERRGGYTF
CDR3 DNA: TGTGCCAGCAGTGAACGGCGGGGCGGCTACACCTTC

V gene: TRBV5-6
D gene: -
J gene: TRBJ2-5
CDR3 length: 16
clone size: -
CDR3 protein: CASSLGPLQGMKTQYF
CDR3 DNA: TGTGCCAGCAGCTTGGGGCCACTACAAGGGATGAAGACCCAGTACTTC

V gene: TRBV6-5
D gene: -
J gene: TRBJ2-3
CDR3 length: 15
clone size: -
CDR3 protein: CASLNLGDSKDTQYF
CDR3 DNA: TGTGCCAGTCTTAACCTTGGCGATAGCAAAGATACGCAGTATTTT

V gene: TRBV7-2
D gene: TRBD2
J gene: TRBJ2-5
CDR3 length: 17
clone size: -
CDR3 protein: CASSLVSGTIKQETQYF
CDR3 DNA: TGTGCCAGCAGCTTAGTAAGCGGGACGATAAAACAAGAGACCCAGTACTTC

V gene: TRBV5-6
D gene: -
J gene: TRBJ2-7
CDR3 length: 14
clone size: -
CDR3 protein: CASSFTGSIYEQYF
CDR3 DNA: TGTGCCAGCAGCTTTACGGGATCGATCTACGAGCAGTACTTC

V gene: TRBV5-1
D gene: TRBD2
J gene: TRBJ2-3
CDR3 length: 14
clone size: -
CDR3 protein: CASSEAGRTDTQYF
CDR3 DNA: TGCGCCAGCAGCGAAGCGGGAAGGACAGATACGCAGTATTTT

V gene: TRBV18
D gene: -
J gene: TRBJ2-6
CDR3 length: 14
clone size: -
CDR3 protein: CASSPGTEVNVLTF
CDR3 DNA: TGTGCCAGCTCACCAGGGACGGAGGTCAACGTCCTGACTTTC

V gene: TRBV10-3
D gene: TRBD1
J gene: TRBJ1-1
CDR3 length: 14
clone size: once
CDR3 protein: CAISERTGNTEAFF
CDR3 DNA: TGTGCCATCAGTGAAAGGACAGGAAACACTGAAGCTTTCTTT

V gene: TRBV11-2
D gene: -
J gene: TRBJ2-2
CDR3 length: 15
clone size: -
CDR3 protein: CASSLIQGNTGELFF
CDR3 DNA: TGTGCCAGCAGCTTAATACAGGGAAACACCGGGGAGCTGTTTTTT

V gene: TRBV11-2
D gene: -
J gene: TRBJ2-7
CDR3 length: 17
clone size: -
CDR3 protein: CASSLSSGGSSSYEQYF
CDR3 DNA: TGTGCCAGCAGCTTATCATCTGGGGGCAGCAGCTCCTACGAGCAGTACTTC

V gene: TRBV7-2
D gene: TRBD2
J gene: TRBJ2-2
CDR3 length: 15
clone size: -
CDR3 protein: CASSLAAGGTGELFF
CDR3 DNA: TGTGCCAGCAGCTTAGCGGCGGGGGGAACCGGGGAGCTGTTTTTT

V gene: TRBV2
D gene: TRBD1
J gene: TRBJ2-7
CDR3 length: 15
clone size: -
CDR3 protein: CASRETGALSYEQYF
CDR3 DNA: TGTGCCAGCAGGGAAACAGGGGCATTATCCTACGAGCAGTACTTC

V gene: TRBV2
D gene: -
J gene: TRBJ2-7
CDR3 length: 14
clone size: -
CDR3 protein: CASSQGSTLYEQYF
CDR3 DNA: TGTGCCAGCAGCCAGGGTAGTACCCTCTACGAGCAGTACTTC